This is a list of T cell receptor beta chains from one sample in a study of cytomegalovirus exposure and HLA in healthy donors. TCRdb's table, derived via immunoSEQ multiplex PCR, lists solely in-frame clones and lacks some. The repertoire consists of a few hundred thousand clones, with around 89% occurring once and the leading ten covering over 0.7%. Sequenced input: PBMCs. Receptor source: a woman younger than 35 in good health and CMV-seronegative. Both conserved end residues are part of each CDR3. D genes are given only for firm matches. Clone size is stated in some rows and not others, as once, few, many or a class when expanded.

j_call,d_call,v_call,clone_size,cdr3_nt,cdr3_aa
TRBJ2-7,TRBD2,TRBV9,NA,TGTGCCAGCAGCTCCGGGACTAGCGCCTCCTACGAGCAGTACTTC,CASSSGTSASYEQYF
TRBJ1-5,NA,TRBV28,NA,TGTGCCAGCACCGACGGGGGTGGGGGTCTCGGGGGGAGCAATCAGCCCCAGCATTTT,CASTDGGGGLGGSNQPQHF
TRBJ2-3,TRBD2,TRBV27,NA,TGTGCCAGCAGCTATACTAGCGGCCGCACAGATACGCAGTATTTT,CASSYTSGRTDTQYF
TRBJ2-6,NA,TRBV28,NA,TGTGCCAGCAGCCCCCTCGGGGTAGGGGCCAACGTCCTGACTTTC,CASSPLGVGANVLTF
TRBJ1-1,NA,TRBV5-6,NA,TGTGCCAGCAGCTTAGGAGGGATCCCTGAAGCTTTCTTT,CASSLGGIPEAFF
TRBJ2-7,NA,TRBV5-1,NA,TGCGCCAGCAGCTTGGAAGGCGGACTCCCCTACGAGCAGTACTTC,CASSLEGGLPYEQYF
TRBJ2-1,TRBD1,TRBV7-6,NA,TGTGCCAGCAGCTGGACCGGGACAGGGGATCATGAGCAGTTCTTC,CASSWTGTGDHEQFF
TRBJ2-5,TRBD2,TRBV28,NA,TGTGCCAGCAGTTTAAGGCCGCCGGCGGGAGGTATCAGAGAGACCCAGTACTTC,CASSLRPPAGGIRETQYF
TRBJ2-4,TRBD1,TRBV28,NA,TGTGCCAGCAGCCGACAGGGTCTTGGAAACATTCAGTACTTC,CASSRQGLGNIQYF
TRBJ2-7,NA,TRBV2,NA,TGTGCCAGCAGGGTGGCCCAGGGGAGCCACCTCTACGAGCAGTACTTC,CASRVAQGSHLYEQYF
TRBJ2-3,TRBD2,TRBV6-5,NA,TGTGCCAGCAGTTACTCGCTAGCGGGAGTTGGAGATACGCAGTATTTT,CASSYSLAGVGDTQYF
TRBJ2-7,NA,TRBV19,NA,TGTGCCAGTAGTCGAACGGCGGACAGAACCTACGAGCAGTACTTC,CASSRTADRTYEQYF
TRBJ1-1,NA,TRBV27,NA,TGTGCCAGCAGTCCCCGGCCGGAGGGTCCTTTCTTT,CASSPRPEGPFF
TRBJ2-7,TRBD2,TRBV4-3,NA,TGCGCCAGCAGCCAAAATAGCGGGAGCGGTTCCTACGAGCAGTACTTC,CASSQNSGSGSYEQYF
TRBJ1-1,NA,TRBV18,NA,TGTGCCAGCTCACCTCTCGGCGTGGGACTCAACACTGAAGCTTTCTTT,CASSPLGVGLNTEAFF
TRBJ1-3,NA,TRBV9,NA,TGTGCCAGCAGCGTCTCGGGAGGGACCCCCTCTGGAAACACCATATATTTT,CASSVSGGTPSGNTIYF
TRBJ2-1,TRBD2,TRBV7-9,NA,TGTGCCAGCAGCTTAGCCATACTAGCGGGAGGGAACAATGAGCAGTTCTTC,CASSLAILAGGNNEQFF
TRBJ1-2,NA,TRBV6-1,NA,TGTGCCAGCAGTGAATTATCAGGCGGCTACACCTTC,CASSELSGGYTF
TRBJ2-1,NA,TRBV4-3,NA,TGCGCCAGCAGCCAAGATCACTGGCCCGGGGGCAATGAGCAGTTCTTC,CASSQDHWPGGNEQFF
TRBJ1-2,NA,TRBV27,once,TGTGCCAGCAGTCCTATCGTAGGACAGTACTATGGCTACACCTTC,CASSPIVGQYYGYTF
TRBJ2-7,TRBD2,TRBV7-6,few,TGTGCCAGCAGCGAGACCCAGCGGGAGTACTTCTCTGAGCAGTACTTC,CASSETQREYFSEQYF
TRBJ2-1,TRBD2,TRBV7-9,NA,TGTGCCAGCACCATGGGGGGAGGGCCCAATGAGCAGTTCTTC,CASTMGGGPNEQFF
TRBJ1-1,NA,TRBV5-5,NA,TGTGCCTCGGAAGGGGTAACTGAAGCTTTCTTT,CASEGVTEAFF
TRBJ1-2,TRBD1,TRBV5-6,NA,TGTGCCAGCAGCGCAAGGACAGGGGGCGATAACTATGGCTACACCTTC,CASSARTGGDNYGYTF
TRBJ2-3,NA,TRBV7-9,NA,TGTGCCAGCAGCCCGTCGACTGGCGCCCGCACAGATACGCAGTATTTT,CASSPSTGARTDTQYF
TRBJ1-2,NA,TRBV4-3,NA,TGCGCCAGCAGCCATGCAGACGAAGGGGCGGGGTATGGCTACACCTTC,CASSHADEGAGYGYTF
TRBJ2-3,TRBD1,TRBV28,NA,TGTGCCAGCAGTCCCCTGGGACAGGGGGTGAACACAGATACGCAGTATTTT,CASSPLGQGVNTDTQYF
TRBJ2-5,TRBD2,TRBV28,once,TGTGCCAGCAGTTTAGGGGCGGGGGTTGAGACCCAGTACTTC,CASSLGAGVETQYF
TRBJ2-3,TRBD2,TRBV6-1,NA,TGTGCCAGCACTATGCGGGGGACAGATACGCAGTATTTT,CASTMRGTDTQYF
TRBJ2-1,TRBD1,TRBV7-3,NA,TGTGCCAGCTCCCCCGGGGGGACAGGGGGCTCAGGGGAGCAGTTCTTC,CASSPGGTGGSGEQFF
TRBJ2-7,TRBD1,TRBV28,NA,TGTGCCAGCAGTTCCCACCCCGGGACAGGGGTGAACGAGCAGTACTTC,CASSSHPGTGVNEQYF
TRBJ1-3,NA,TRBV14,few,TGTGCCAGCAGCCATCTTCACACCATATATTTT,CASSHLHTIYF
TRBJ1-2,TRBD1,TRBV6-5,NA,TGTGCCAGCAGTCCCTGGGACAGGCCAAGGGAGGGCTACACCTTC,CASSPWDRPREGYTF
TRBJ2-7,TRBD1,TRBV5-1,NA,TGCGCCAGCAGCGACCGGGACAGGGGGTTCTACGAGCAGTACTTC,CASSDRDRGFYEQYF
TRBJ2-1,NA,TRBV25-1,NA,TGTGCCAGCAAAATGGACACACTCTACAATGAGCAGTTCTTC,CASKMDTLYNEQFF
TRBJ2-1,TRBD2,TRBV9,NA,TGTGCCAGCAGCGTAGCAGGACTAGCGGAGATTTACAATGAGCAGTTCTTC,CASSVAGLAEIYNEQFF
TRBJ1-3,NA,TRBV10-3,few,TGTGCCATCAGTGTAGGGGGCTCTGGAAACACCATATATTTT,CAISVGGSGNTIYF